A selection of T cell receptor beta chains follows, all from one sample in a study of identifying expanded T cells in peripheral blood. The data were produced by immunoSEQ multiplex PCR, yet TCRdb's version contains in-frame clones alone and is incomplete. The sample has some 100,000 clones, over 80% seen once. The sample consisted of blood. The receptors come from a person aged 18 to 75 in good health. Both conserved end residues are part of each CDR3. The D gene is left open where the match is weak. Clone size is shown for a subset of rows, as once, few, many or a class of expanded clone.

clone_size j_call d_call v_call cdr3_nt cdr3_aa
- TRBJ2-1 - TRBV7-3 TGTGCCAGCAGCTTTATGGGGGGACCCTACAATGAGCAGTTCTTC CASSFMGGPYNEQFF
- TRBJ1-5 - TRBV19 TGTGCCAGTAGTATTAACAGAGATCAGCCCCAGCATTTT CASSINRDQPQHF
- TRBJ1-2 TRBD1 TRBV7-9 TGTGCCAGCAGCCCAAGGGGGCAGGACTATGGCTACACCTTC CASSPRGQDYGYTF
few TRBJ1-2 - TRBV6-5 TGTGCCAGCAGTTACTCTCGGACGGATGGCTACACCTTC CASSYSRTDGYTF
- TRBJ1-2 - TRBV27 TGTGCCAGCAGTTTCGGCCAGGGAGGGGGCTACACCTTC CASSFGQGGGYTF
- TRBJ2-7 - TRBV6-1 TGTGCCAGCAGGACTGGGGACAACTCCTACGAGCAGTACTTC CASRTGDNSYEQYF
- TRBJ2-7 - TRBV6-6 TGTGCCAGCAGCGACAGCTACGAGCAGTACTTC CASSDSYEQYF
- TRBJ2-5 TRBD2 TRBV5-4 TGTGCCAGCAGCTTGGGACTAGCGGGGCAAGAGACCCAGTACTTC CASSLGLAGQETQYF
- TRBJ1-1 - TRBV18 TGTGCCAGCTTTAGTGGGGCAAACACTGAAGCTTTCTTT CASFSGANTEAFF
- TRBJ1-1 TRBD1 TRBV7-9 TGTGCCAGCAGCTTCGGGGACAGCCGAAACACTGAAGCTTTCTTT CASSFGDSRNTEAFF
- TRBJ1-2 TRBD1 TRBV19 TGTGCCAGTAGTGTCGGGACAGGGTACGGCTACACCTTC CASSVGTGYGYTF
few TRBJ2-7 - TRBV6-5 TGTGCCAGCAGTTACTCTGGGCAGGGATGGAGGGAGCAGTACTTC CASSYSGQGWREQYF
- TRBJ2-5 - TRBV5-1 TGCGCCAGCAGCCGTGGGACCCCGCGAGAGACCCAGTACTTC CASSRGTPRETQYF
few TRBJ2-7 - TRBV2 TGTGCCAGCAGTGAAACGGGCCACGAGCAGTACTTC CASSETGHEQYF
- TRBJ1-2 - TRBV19 TGTGCCAGTACGTCGGAATATGGCTACACCTTC CASTSEYGYTF
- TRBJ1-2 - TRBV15 TGTGCCACCAGCGGGAATCCCGAGGGGGGCGCACACTATGGCTACACCTTC CATSGNPEGGAHYGYTF
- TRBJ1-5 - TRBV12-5 TGTGCTAGTGGTTCGCACAGTCAGCCCCAGCATTTT CASGSHSQPQHF